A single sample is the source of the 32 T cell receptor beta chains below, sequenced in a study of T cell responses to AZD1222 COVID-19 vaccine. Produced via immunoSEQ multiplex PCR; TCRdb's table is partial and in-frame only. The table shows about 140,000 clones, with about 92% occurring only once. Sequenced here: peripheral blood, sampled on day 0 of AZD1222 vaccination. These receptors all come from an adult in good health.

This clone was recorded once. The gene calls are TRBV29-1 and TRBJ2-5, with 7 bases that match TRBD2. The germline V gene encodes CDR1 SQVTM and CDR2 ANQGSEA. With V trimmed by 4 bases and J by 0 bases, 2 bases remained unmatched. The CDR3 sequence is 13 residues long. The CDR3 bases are TGCAGCGTTGGCGGGGGAAACCAAGAGACCCAGTACTTC. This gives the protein CSVGGGNQETQYF.

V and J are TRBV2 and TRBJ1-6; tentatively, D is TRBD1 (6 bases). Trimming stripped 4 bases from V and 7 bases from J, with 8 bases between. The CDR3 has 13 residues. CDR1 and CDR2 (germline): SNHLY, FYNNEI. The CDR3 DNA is TGTGCCAGCAGTGGTCAGGGGAATTCACCCCTCCACTTT. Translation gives CASSGQGNSPLHF.

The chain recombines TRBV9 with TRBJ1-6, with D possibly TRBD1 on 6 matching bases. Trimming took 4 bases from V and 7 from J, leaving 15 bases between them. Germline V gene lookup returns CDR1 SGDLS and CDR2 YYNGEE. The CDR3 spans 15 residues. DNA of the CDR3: TGTGCCAGCAGCACAGCGGACAGAGGCAATTCACCCCTCCACTTT. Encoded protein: CASSTADRGNSPLHF.

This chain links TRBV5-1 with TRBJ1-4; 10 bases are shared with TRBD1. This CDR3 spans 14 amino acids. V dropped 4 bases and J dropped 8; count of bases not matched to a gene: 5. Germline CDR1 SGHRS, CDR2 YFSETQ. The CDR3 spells CASSMTGGDEKLFF. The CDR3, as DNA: TGCGCCAGCAGCATGACAGGGGGCGACGAAAAACTGTTTTTT.

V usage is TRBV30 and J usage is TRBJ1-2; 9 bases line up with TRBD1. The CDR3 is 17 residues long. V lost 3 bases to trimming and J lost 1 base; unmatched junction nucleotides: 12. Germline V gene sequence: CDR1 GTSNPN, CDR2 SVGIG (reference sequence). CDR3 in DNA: TGTGCCTGGAGGGGCCGGACAGGGGATAAGAATAACTATGGCTACACCTTC. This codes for CAWRGRTGDKNNYGYTF.

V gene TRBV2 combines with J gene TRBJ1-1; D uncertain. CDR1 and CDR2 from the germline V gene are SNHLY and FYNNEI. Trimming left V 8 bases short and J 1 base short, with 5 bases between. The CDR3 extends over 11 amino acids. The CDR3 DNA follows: TGTGCCAGCCGACAGAACACTGAAGCTTTCTTT. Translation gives CASRQNTEAFF.

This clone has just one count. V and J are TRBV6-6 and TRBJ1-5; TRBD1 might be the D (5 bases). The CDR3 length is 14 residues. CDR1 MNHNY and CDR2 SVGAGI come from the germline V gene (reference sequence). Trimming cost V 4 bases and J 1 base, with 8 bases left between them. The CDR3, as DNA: TGTGCCAGCAGTTTAAAGGGGAGCAATCAGCCCCAGCATTTT. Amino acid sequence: CASSLKGSNQPQHF.

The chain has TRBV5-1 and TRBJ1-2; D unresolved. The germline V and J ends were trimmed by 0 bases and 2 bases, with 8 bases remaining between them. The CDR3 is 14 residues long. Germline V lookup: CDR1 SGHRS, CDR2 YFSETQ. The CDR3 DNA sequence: TGCGCCAGCAGCTTGGCACCGGAAAACTATGGCTACACCTTC. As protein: CASSLAPENYGYTF.

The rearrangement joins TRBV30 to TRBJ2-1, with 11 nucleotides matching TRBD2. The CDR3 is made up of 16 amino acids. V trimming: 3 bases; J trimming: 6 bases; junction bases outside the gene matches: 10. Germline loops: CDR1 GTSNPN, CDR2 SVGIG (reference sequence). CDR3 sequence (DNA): TGTGCCTGGAGGAGGAAAATTAGCGGGAGGGCCAATGAGCAGTTCTTC. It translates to CAWRRKISGRANEQFF.

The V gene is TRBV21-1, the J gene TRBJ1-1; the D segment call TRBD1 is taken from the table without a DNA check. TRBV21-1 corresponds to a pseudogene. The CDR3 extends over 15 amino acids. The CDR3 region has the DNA TGTGCCAGCAGCCCCGGGACACTGATGAACACTGAAGCTTTCTTT. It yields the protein CASSPGTLMNTEAFF.

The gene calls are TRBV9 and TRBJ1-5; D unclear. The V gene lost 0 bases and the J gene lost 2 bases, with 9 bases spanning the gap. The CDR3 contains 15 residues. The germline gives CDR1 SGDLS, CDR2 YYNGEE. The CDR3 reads CASSVDAVGNQPQHF. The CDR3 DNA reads TGTGCCAGCAGCGTAGACGCGGTGGGCAATCAGCCCCAGCATTTT.

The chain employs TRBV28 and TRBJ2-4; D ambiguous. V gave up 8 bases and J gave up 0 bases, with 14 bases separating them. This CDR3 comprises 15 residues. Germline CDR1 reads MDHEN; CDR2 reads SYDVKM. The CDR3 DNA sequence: TGTGCCAGCGATTCGCGTGGCGAAGCCAAAAACATTCAGTACTTC. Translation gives CASDSRGEAKNIQYF.

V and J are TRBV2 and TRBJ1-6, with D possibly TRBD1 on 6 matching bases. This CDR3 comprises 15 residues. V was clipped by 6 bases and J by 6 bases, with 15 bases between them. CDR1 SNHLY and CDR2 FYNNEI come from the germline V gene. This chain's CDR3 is CASRPDSVPNSPLHF. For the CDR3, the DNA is TGTGCCAGCAGGCCGGACAGCGTCCCTAATTCACCCCTCCACTTT. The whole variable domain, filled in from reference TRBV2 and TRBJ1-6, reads EPEVTQTPSHQVTQMGQEVILRCVPISNHLYFYWYRQILGQKVEFLVSFYNNEISEKSEIFDDQFSVERPDGSNFTLKIRSTKLEDSAMYFCASRPDSVPNSPLHFGNGTRLTVT.

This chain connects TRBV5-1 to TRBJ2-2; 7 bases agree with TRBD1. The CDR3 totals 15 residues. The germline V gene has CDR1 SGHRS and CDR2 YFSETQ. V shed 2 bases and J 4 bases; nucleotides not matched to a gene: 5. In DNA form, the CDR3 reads TGCGCCAGCAGCTTTATGACAGGGAGCACCGGGGAGCTGTTTTTT. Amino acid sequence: CASSFMTGSTGELFF.

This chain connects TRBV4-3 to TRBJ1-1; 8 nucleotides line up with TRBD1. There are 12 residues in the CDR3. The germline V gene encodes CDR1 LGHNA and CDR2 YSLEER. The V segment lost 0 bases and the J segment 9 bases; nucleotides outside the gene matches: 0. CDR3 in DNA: TGCGCCAGCAGCCAAGACAGGGGGCAAGCTTTCTTT. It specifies CASSQDRGQAFF.

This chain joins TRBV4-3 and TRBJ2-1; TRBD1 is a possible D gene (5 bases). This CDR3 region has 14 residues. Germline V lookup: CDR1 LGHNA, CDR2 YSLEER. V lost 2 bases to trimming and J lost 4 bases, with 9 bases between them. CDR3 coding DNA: TGCGCCAGCAGCCAATCAGGGTCTTACAATGAGCAGTTCTTC. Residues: CASSQSGSYNEQFF.

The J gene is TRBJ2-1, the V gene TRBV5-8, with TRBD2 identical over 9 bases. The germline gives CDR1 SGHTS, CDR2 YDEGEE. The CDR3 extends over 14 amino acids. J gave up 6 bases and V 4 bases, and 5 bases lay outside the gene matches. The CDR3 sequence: CASSPARGGNEQFF. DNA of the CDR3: TGTGCCAGCAGCCCAGCGCGGGGGGGCAATGAGCAGTTCTTC.

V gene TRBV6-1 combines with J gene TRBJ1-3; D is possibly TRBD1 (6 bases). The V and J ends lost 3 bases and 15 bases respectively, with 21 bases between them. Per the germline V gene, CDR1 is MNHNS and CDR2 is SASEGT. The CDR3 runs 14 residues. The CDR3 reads CASSDGGTTYLGYF. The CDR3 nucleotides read TGTGCCAGCAGTGACGGCGGGACAACCTATCTGGGATATTTT.

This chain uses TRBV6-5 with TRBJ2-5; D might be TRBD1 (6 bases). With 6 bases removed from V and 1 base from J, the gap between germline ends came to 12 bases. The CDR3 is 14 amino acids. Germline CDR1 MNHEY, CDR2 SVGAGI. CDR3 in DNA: TGTGCCAGCAGAGTAGGGGACACCCAAGAGACCCAGTACTTC. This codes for CASRVGDTQETQYF.

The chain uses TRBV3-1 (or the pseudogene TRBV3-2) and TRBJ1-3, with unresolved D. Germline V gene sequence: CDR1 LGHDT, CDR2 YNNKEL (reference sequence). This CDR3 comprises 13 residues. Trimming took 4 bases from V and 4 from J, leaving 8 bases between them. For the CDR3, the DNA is TGTGCCAGCAGCCCATCGGGGGGAAACACCATATATTTT. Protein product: CASSPSGGNTIYF.

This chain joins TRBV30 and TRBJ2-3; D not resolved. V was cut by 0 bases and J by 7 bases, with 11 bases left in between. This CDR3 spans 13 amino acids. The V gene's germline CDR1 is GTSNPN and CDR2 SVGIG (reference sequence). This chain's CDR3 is CAWSVWTPNTQYF. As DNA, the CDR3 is TGTGCCTGGAGTGTATGGACCCCAAATACGCAGTATTTT.

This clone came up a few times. CDR3 sequence: CASSYSRADYGYTF. The DNA for the CDR3 is TGTGCCAGCAGTTACTCGAGGGCGGACTATGGCTACACCTTC. This sequence joins TRBV6-6 and TRBJ1-2; no reliable D call. V dropped 0 bases and J dropped 3 bases, with 8 bases sitting between them. The length of the CDR3 is 14 residues. Germline V CDR1 and CDR2: MNHNY, SVGAGI (reference sequence).

CDR3 in amino acids: CASPARDRDGYTF. The CDR3 DNA follows: TGTGCCAGCCCCGCCCGGGACAGGGATGGCTACACCTTC. The rearrangement links TRBV12-3 or TRBV12-4 to TRBJ1-2, with 9 bases matching TRBD1. The CDR3 loop spans 13 amino acids. V lost 8 bases to trimming and J lost 6 bases; unmatched junction nucleotides: 7.

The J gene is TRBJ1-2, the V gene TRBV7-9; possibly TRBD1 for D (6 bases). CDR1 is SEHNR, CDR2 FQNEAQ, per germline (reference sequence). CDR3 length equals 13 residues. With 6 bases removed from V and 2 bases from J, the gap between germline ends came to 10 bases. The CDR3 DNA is TGTGCCAGCAGGGGCGGGACAAACTATGGCTACACCTTC. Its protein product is CASRGGTNYGYTF.

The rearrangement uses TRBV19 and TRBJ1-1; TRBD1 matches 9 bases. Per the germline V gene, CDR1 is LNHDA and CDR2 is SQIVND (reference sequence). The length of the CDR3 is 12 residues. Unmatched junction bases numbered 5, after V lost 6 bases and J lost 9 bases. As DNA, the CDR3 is TGTGCCAGTAGGGAACAGGGGGCGAAAGCTTTCTTT. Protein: CASREQGAKAFF.

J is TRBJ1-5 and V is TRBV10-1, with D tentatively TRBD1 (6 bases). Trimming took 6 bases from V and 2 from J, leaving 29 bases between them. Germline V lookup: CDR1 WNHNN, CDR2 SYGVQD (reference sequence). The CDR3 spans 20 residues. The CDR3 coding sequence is TGCGCCAGCAGATACCACCCCAGGGGCTCTATAGCTGTCGGCAATCAGCCCCAGCATTTT. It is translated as CASRYHPRGSIAVGNQPQHF.

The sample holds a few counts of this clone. The CDR3 sequence is CASTLVAGGSYEQYF. In DNA, the CDR3 is TGTGCCAGCACTCTGGTGGCGGGAGGCTCCTACGAGCAGTACTTC. The chain recombines TRBV6-5 with TRBJ2-7; 8 nucleotides align to TRBD2. J was trimmed by 0 bases and V by 7 bases; bases with no gene match: 8. The CDR3 contains 15 residues. Germline CDR1 reads MNHEY; CDR2 reads SVGAGI.

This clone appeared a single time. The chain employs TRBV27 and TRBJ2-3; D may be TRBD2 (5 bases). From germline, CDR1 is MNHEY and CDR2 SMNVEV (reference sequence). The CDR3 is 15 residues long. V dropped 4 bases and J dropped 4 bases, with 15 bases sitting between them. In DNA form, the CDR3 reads TGTGCCAGCAGTTCCGCGTATCGGCGGGCAGATACGCAGTATTTT. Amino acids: CASSSAYRRADTQYF.

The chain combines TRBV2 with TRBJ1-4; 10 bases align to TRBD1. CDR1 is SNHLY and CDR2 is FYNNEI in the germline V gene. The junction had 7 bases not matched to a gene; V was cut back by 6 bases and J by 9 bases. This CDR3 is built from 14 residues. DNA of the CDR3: TGTGCCAGCAGCGTCGGGACAGGGGTGCAAAAACTGTTTTTT. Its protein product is CASSVGTGVQKLFF. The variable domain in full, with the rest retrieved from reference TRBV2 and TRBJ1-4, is EPEVTQTPSHQVTQMGQEVILRCVPISNHLYFYWYRQILGQKVEFLVSFYNNEISEKSEIFDDQFSVERPDGSNFTLKIRSTKLEDSAMYFCASSVGTGVQKLFFGSGTQLSVL.

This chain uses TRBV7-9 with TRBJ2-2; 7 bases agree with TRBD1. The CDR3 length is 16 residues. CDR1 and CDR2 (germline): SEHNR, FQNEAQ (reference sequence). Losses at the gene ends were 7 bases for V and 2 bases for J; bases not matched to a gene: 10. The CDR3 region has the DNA TGTGCCAGCATGCGTACCGGGACAGAAAACACCGGGGAGCTGTTTTTT. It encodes CASMRTGTENTGELFF.

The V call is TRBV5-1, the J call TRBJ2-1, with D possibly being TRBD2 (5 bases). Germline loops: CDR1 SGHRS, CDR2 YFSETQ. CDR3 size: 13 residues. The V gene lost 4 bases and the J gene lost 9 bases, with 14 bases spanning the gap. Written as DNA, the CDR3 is TGCGCCAGCAGCGCGGCATCACGGGGTGAGCAGTTCTTC. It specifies CASSAASRGEQFF.

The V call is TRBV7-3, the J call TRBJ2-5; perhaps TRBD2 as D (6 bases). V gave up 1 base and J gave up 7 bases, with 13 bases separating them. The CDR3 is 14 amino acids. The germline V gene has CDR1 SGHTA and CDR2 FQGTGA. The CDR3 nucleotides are TGTGCCAGCAGCTTAAGGGCGGACGGGGGGACCCAGTACTTC. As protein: CASSLRADGGTQYF.